The 30 T cell receptor beta chains presented below share a single source sample, sequenced in a study of cytomegalovirus exposure and HLA in healthy donors. The PCR used 60 Vbeta and 13 Jbeta primers. The method was immunoSEQ multiplex PCR; TCRdb's version includes in-frame clones alone and lacks a portion of them. The table lists about 160,000 clones, with 2.1% in the top ten. The specimen sequenced was PBMCs. The receptor set was obtained from a man aged 25 to 45 in good health and CMV-seronegative.

This chain connects TRBV10-2 to TRBJ1-5, with D possibly TRBD1 on 6 matching bases. Trimming removed 4 bases at V and 1 base at J, with 11 bases between. Germline V gene lookup returns CDR1 WSHSY and CDR2 SAAADI. This CDR3 has 15 residues. CDR3 DNA: TGCGCCAGCAGTGGCGGCAGGGGAAGCAATCAGCCCCAGCATTTT. Translated: CASSGGRGSNQPQHF.

The gene calls are TRBV29-1 and TRBJ1-1; no clear D. The CDR3 loop spans 14 amino acids. CDR1 is SQVTM, CDR2 ANQGSEA, per germline. V was pared by 5 bases and J by 4 bases, with 17 bases between. CDR3 nucleotides: TGCAGCGTTCCTAGTGGTTTCGGGAGCACTGAAGCTTTCTTT. Translation: CSVPSGFGSTEAFF.

The chain joins TRBV10-3 to TRBJ2-5; tentative D call: TRBD1 (7 bases). The DNA end favors TRBJ2-7, so the J call may be wrong. CDR3 length equals 15 residues. Germline V CDR1 and CDR2: ENHRY, SYGVKD. CDR3 nucleotides: TGTGCCATCAGTGAAGGGCAGGGGGGACCCTACGAGCAGTACTTC. Residues: CAISEGQGGPYEQYF.

V and J are TRBV15 and TRBJ2-5, with 9 bases identical to TRBD1. The ends lost 1 base at V and 5 bases at J; junction bases unmatched: 8. CDR3 length: 16 amino acids. The germline V gene encodes CDR1 LNHNV and CDR2 YYDKDF (reference sequence). As DNA, the CDR3 is TGTGCCACCAGCAGAGCCAAGACAGGGGGAGGTGAGACCCAGTACTTC. This translates into CATSRAKTGGGETQYF. Supplemented by reference TRBV15 and TRBJ2-5, the full variable domain reads DAMVIQNPRYQVTQFGKPVTLSCSQTLNHNVMYWYQQKSSQAPKLLFHYYDKDFNNEADTPDNFQSRRPNTSFCFLDIRSPGLGDTAMYLCATSRAKTGGGETQYFGPGTRLLVL.

The chain employs TRBV18 and TRBJ2-7; the match to TRBD2 covers 10 bases. The CDR3 totals 16 residues. V shed 0 bases and J 2 bases; nucleotides not matched to a gene: 4. CDR1 KGHSH and CDR2 LQKENI come from the germline V gene. The CDR3 here is CASSPPSGRTTYEQYF. The CDR3 DNA reads as TGTGCCAGCTCACCACCTAGCGGGAGGACAACCTACGAGCAGTACTTC.

This rearrangement joins TRBV9 to TRBJ2-2; D is perhaps TRBD1 (5 bases). Germline-derived CDR1 and CDR2 are SGDLS and YYNGEE. V lost 1 base to trimming and J lost 4 bases, with 11 bases between them. The CDR3 loop spans 15 amino acids. In nucleotides, the CDR3 is TGTGCCAGCAGCGTAACCCCCCAGGGCACCGGGGAGCTGTTTTTT. Protein product: CASSVTPQGTGELFF.

V usage is TRBV2 and J usage is TRBJ1-5; tentative D call: TRBD1 (5 bases). The germline CDR1 and CDR2 sequences are SNHLY and FYNNEI. The CDR3 spans 15 residues. Trimming left V 5 bases short and J 0 bases short, with 11 bases between. The CDR3 sequence is CASSPQGGSNQPQHF. CDR3 bases: TGTGCCAGCAGTCCCCAGGGCGGTAGCAATCAGCCCCAGCATTTT.

This chain connects TRBV7-9 to TRBJ1-2; D gene ambiguous. This CDR3 is 12 amino acids long. Trimming cost V 1 base and J 8 bases, with 8 bases left between them. Germline V lookup: CDR1 SEHNR, CDR2 FQNEAQ (reference sequence). For the CDR3, the DNA is TGTGCCAGCAGCTTAGGGCCGGGGGGCTACACCTTC. This sequence encodes CASSLGPGGYTF.

The rearrangement uses TRBV7-6 and TRBJ2-7; 8 nucleotides align to TRBD1. This CDR3 contains 15 residues. Germline values: CDR1 SGHVS, CDR2 FNYEAQ. Trimming cost V 0 bases and J 4 bases; bases outside gene matches: 5. The CDR3 reads CASSLAAGQGYEQYF. The CDR3 nucleotides are TGTGCCAGCAGCTTAGCGGCCGGACAGGGATACGAGCAGTACTTC.

J is TRBJ1-5 and V is TRBV6-4; 7 bases align to TRBD1. The J segment lost 2 bases and the V segment lost 3 bases, leaving 1 base of the junction unmatched. This CDR3 region has 14 residues. Germline V gives CDR1 MRHNA, CDR2 SNTAGT. The CDR3 spells CASSETGGNQPQHF. For the CDR3, the DNA is TGTGCCAGCAGTGAAACAGGGGGCAATCAGCCCCAGCATTTT.

The genes are TRBV7-6 and TRBJ2-7, with 8 bases matching TRBD1. Germline V CDR1 and CDR2: SGHVS, FNYEAQ. The CDR3 consists of 14 residues. V lost 5 bases and J lost 3; bases outside the gene matches: 6. The CDR3: CASSNTGGGYEQYF. CDR3 sequence (DNA): TGTGCCAGCAGCAATACAGGGGGAGGCTACGAGCAGTACTTC.

This chain uses TRBV4-1 with TRBJ1-2, with TRBD1 matching over 10 bases. The junction had 0 bases not matched to a gene; V was cut back by 1 base and J by 4 bases. The germline V gene encodes CDR1 MGHRA and CDR2 YSYEKL. The CDR3 runs to 14 residues. The CDR3 DNA is TGCGCCAGCAGCCAAGGACAGGGGGCCTATGGCTACACCTTC. This sequence encodes CASSQGQGAYGYTF.

This sequence joins TRBV18 and TRBJ2-7; tentative D call: TRBD2 (5 bases). CDR1 KGHSH and CDR2 LQKENI come from the germline V gene. V dropped 6 bases and J dropped 3 bases, with 12 bases sitting between them. The CDR3 has 13 residues. In nucleotides, the CDR3 is TGTGCCAGCTCCCGCCGGGAAGACTACGAGCAGTACTTC. It is translated as CASSRREDYEQYF.

The chain employs TRBV9 and TRBJ1-4; 7 bases are a match to TRBD1. CDR3 length: 15 amino acids. Germline values: CDR1 SGDLS, CDR2 YYNGEE. V lost 3 bases and J lost 4; bases outside the gene matches: 6. Here the CDR3 DNA reads TGTGCCAGCAGCGATGGGGACAGATTTAATGAAAAACTGTTTTTT. Protein product: CASSDGDRFNEKLFF. The variable domain in full, with the rest retrieved from reference TRBV9 and TRBJ1-4, is DSGVTQTPKHLITATGQRVTLRCSPRSGDLSVYWYQQSLDQGLQFLIQYYNGEERAKGNILERFSAQQFPDLHSELNLSSLELGDSALYFCASSDGDRFNEKLFFGSGTQLSVL.

The chain is built from TRBV18 and TRBJ2-6; 8 bases match TRBD1. Per the germline V gene, CDR1 is KGHSH and CDR2 is LQKENI. Germline trimming cut 5 bases from V and 4 bases from J; bases unmatched to any gene: 7. CDR3 length: 16 amino acids. This CDR3 is CASSKEQGVGANVLTF. The CDR3 nucleotides read TGTGCCAGCTCAAAAGAACAGGGGGTAGGGGCCAACGTCCTGACTTTC.

The CDR3 is CASSVPGVAGETQYF. The CDR3 DNA reads as TGTGCCAGCAGCGTTCCCGGGGTAGCAGGCGAGACCCAGTACTTC. The chain recombines TRBV9 with TRBJ2-5, with D possibly TRBD2 on 5 matching bases. Trimming cost V 2 bases and J 5 bases, with 16 bases left between them. CDR3 length: 15 amino acids. Germline CDR1 is SGDLS and CDR2 is YYNGEE. Variable domain in full (rest from reference TRBV9 and TRBJ2-5): DSGVTQTPKHLITATGQRVTLRCSPRSGDLSVYWYQQSLDQGLQFLIQYYNGEERAKGNILERFSAQQFPDLHSELNLSSLELGDSALYFCASSVPGVAGETQYFGPGTRLLVL.

The chain carries TRBV10-3 and TRBJ1-1; D is unclear. Trimming pared 2 bases from V and 4 bases from J, leaving 8 bases between. There are 13 residues in the CDR3. The germline gives CDR1 ENHRY, CDR2 SYGVKD. CDR3: CAISEEGGTEAFF. In nucleotides, the CDR3 is TGTGCCATCAGTGAGGAGGGTGGCACTGAAGCTTTCTTT.

The chain recombines TRBV10-3 with TRBJ2-7; no definite D call. V lost 2 bases, J lost 6 bases, and 8 bases lay in between. Germline values: CDR1 ENHRY, CDR2 SYGVKD. This CDR3 contains 12 residues. DNA for the CDR3: TGTGCCATCAGTGAGACGGGTACCGAGCAGTACTTC. This sequence encodes CAISETGTEQYF.

The V and J genes are TRBV19 and TRBJ2-1, with 11 positions matching TRBD2. With 5 bases clipped from V and 1 base from J, the junction kept 4 bases outside the gene matches. There are 16 residues in the CDR3. Per the germline V gene, CDR1 is LNHDA and CDR2 is SQIVND (reference sequence). CDR3 in DNA: TGTGCCAGTAGTTCGATAGCGGGAGGGTCCTACAATGAGCAGTTCTTC. It is translated as CASSSIAGGSYNEQFF. Together with reference TRBV19 and TRBJ2-1, the CDR3 gives the full variable domain: DGGITQSPKYLFRKEGQNVTLSCEQNLNHDAMYWYRQDPGQGLRLIYYSQIVNDFQKGDIAEGYSVSREKKESFPLTVTSAQKNPTAFYLCASSSIAGGSYNEQFFGPGTRLTVL.

V and J are TRBV6-5 and TRBJ1-1; 8 positions match TRBD1. Per germline, CDR1 MNHEY and CDR2 SVGAGI. The CDR3 consists of 15 residues. With V trimmed by 2 bases and J by 4 bases, 6 bases remained unmatched. The CDR3 nucleotides are TGTGCCAGCAGTTACACGCCACAGGGGGTCACTGAAGCTTTCTTT. It translates to CASSYTPQGVTEAFF.

The rearrangement links TRBV7-3 to TRBJ2-1; 7 bases align to TRBD2. This CDR3 has 15 amino acids. Germline V gene sequence: CDR1 SGHTA, CDR2 FQGTGA. The V and J ends lost 5 bases and 6 bases, in that order; junction bases with no gene match: 10. The CDR3 loop is CASSGSRGGSNEQFF. For the CDR3, the DNA is TGTGCCAGCAGCGGAAGTCGGGGAGGGAGCAATGAGCAGTTCTTC. Drawing the rest from reference TRBV7-3 and TRBJ2-1, the complete variable domain is GAGVSQTPSNKVTEKGKYVELRCDPISGHTALYWYRQSLGQGPEFLIYFQGTGAADDSGLPNDRFFAVRPEGSVSTLKIQRTERGDSAVYLCASSGSRGGSNEQFFGPGTRLTVL.

The J gene is TRBJ2-1, the V gene TRBV25-1; D ambiguous. Per the germline V gene, CDR1 is MGHDK and CDR2 is SYGVNS. The CDR3 is made up of 13 amino acids. Deletions cut 0 bases from V and 8 bases from J, with 8 bases between. For the CDR3, the DNA is TGTGCCAGCAGTGAATATATCCGAGATGAGCAGTTCTTC. Its translation: CASSEYIRDEQFF.

V and J are TRBV5-1 and TRBJ1-2; 7 nucleotides match TRBD1. Germline V lookup: CDR1 SGHRS, CDR2 YFSETQ. The ends lost 0 bases at V and 8 bases at J; junction bases unmatched: 4. The CDR3 extends over 13 amino acids. CDR3 sequence reads: CASSLEQGSGYTF. The CDR3 region has the DNA TGCGCCAGCAGCTTGGAACAGGGGAGCGGCTACACCTTC.

The chain employs TRBV19 and TRBJ2-3, with D maybe TRBD1 (6 bases). V lost 4 bases to trimming and J lost 1 base, with 15 bases between them. The CDR3 sequence is 16 residues long. Germline V gene data show CDR1 as LNHDA and CDR2 as SQIVND (reference sequence). This chain's CDR3 is CASSKIDRPGTDTQYF. The CDR3, as DNA: TGTGCCAGTAGTAAAATAGACAGGCCGGGCACAGATACGCAGTATTTT.

The chain carries TRBV6-5 and TRBJ2-5, with 8 bases lining up with TRBD1. Gene TRBJ2-7 matches the end of the DNA better, so the J call may be wrong. The CDR3 loop spans 16 amino acids. Per the germline V gene, CDR1 is MNHEY and CDR2 is SVGAGI. CDR3 nucleotide sequence: TGTGCCAGCAGTTACTCGGGGCAGGGGGCTCAGTACGAGCAGTACTTC. It encodes CASSYSGQGAQYEQYF.

The chain combines TRBV4-1 with TRBJ2-1; TRBD2 might be the D (5 bases). Trimming removed 1 base at V and 4 bases at J, with 14 bases between. CDR3 length: 16 amino acids. Looked up from germline, CDR1 is MGHRA and CDR2 is YSYEKL. The CDR3 nucleotides read TGCGCCAGCAGCCAAGCAATCAGAGCGGCTTACAATGAGCAGTTCTTC. This codes for CASSQAIRAAYNEQFF.

J is TRBJ2-3 and V is TRBV2; 11 positions agree with TRBD2. CDR1 and CDR2 (germline): SNHLY, FYNNEI. Losses at the gene ends were 1 base for V and 5 bases for J; bases not matched to a gene: 8. The CDR3 extends over 17 amino acids. The CDR3 region is CASSEGLAGRRLDTQYF. CDR3 sequence (DNA): TGTGCCAGCAGTGAAGGACTAGCGGGAAGGCGTCTAGATACGCAGTATTTT.

The chain links TRBV5-1 to TRBJ2-5; 12 nucleotides match TRBD2. The CDR3 totals 17 residues. V lost 3 bases and J lost 2; bases outside the gene matches: 8. CDR1 and CDR2 from the germline V gene are SGHRS and YFSETQ. Written as DNA, the CDR3 is TGCGCCAGCAGCTGGCATTATGGGACTAGCGGGCAAGAGACCCAGTACTTC. Protein sequence: CASSWHYGTSGQETQYF.

The V and J genes are TRBV9 and TRBJ1-4, with D possibly TRBD1 on 5 matching bases. This CDR3 contains 19 residues. Germline V gives CDR1 SGDLS, CDR2 YYNGEE. Deletions cut 4 bases from V and 8 bases from J, with 30 bases between. CDR3 nucleotide sequence: TGTGCCAGCAGCCCGCGACGGGGGGGGGTAGACCGGACGGGCGAAAAACTGTTTTTT. Amino acids: CASSPRRGGVDRTGEKLFF. The variable domain in full, with the rest retrieved from reference TRBV9 and TRBJ1-4, is DSGVTQTPKHLITATGQRVTLRCSPRSGDLSVYWYQQSLDQGLQFLIQYYNGEERAKGNILERFSAQQFPDLHSELNLSSLELGDSALYFCASSPRRGGVDRTGEKLFFGSGTQLSVL.

The V and J genes are TRBV9 and TRBJ2-7; 8 bases fit TRBD2. V lost 1 base to trimming and J lost 3 bases; unmatched junction nucleotides: 6. This CDR3 has 15 amino acids. CDR1 and CDR2 (germline): SGDLS, YYNGEE. The CDR3 is CASSVRGTSGYEQYF. The CDR3, as DNA: TGTGCCAGCAGCGTACGCGGCACTAGCGGCTACGAGCAGTACTTC.